Listed below are T cell receptor beta chains from one sample, sequenced in a study of blood T cell repertoires in COVID-19. Produced via immunoSEQ multiplex PCR; TCRdb's table is partial and in-frame only. This table holds about 200,000 clones, 70% to 90% found once. Sequencing used PBMCs or T cells enriched from blood (not recorded which). These TCRs come from a woman between 40 and 50 years old with acute COVID-19. CDR3s include the opening cysteine and the closing phenylalanine or tryptophan. The order of the fields is D gene, J gene, V gene, clone size, CDR3 protein, CDR3 DNA. The D gene is left open where the match is weak. The size entry is marked missing in some rows and otherwise reads once, few, many or a size class.

TRBD1	TRBJ2-7	TRBV19	NA	CASTSRGQGVNEQYF	TGTGCCAGTACCTCGAGGGGACAGGGGGTTAACGAGCAGTACTTC
TRBD2	TRBJ2-1	TRBV5-1	NA	CASSRTSVGSRSYNEQFF	TGCGCCAGCAGCCGGACTAGCGTCGGTAGCCGCTCCTACAATGAGCAGTTCTTC
TRBD2	TRBJ2-7	TRBV5-4	NA	CASSSSGGIREQYF	TGTGCCAGCAGCTCTAGCGGGGGGATTAGGGAGCAGTACTTC
TRBD2	TRBJ2-1	TRBV5-1	NA	CASSQTGTSGSNEQFF	TGCGCCAGCAGCCAGACCGGGACTAGCGGGAGCAATGAGCAGTTCTTC
TRBD1	TRBJ2-4	TRBV19	NA	CASSIPGGTKNIQYF	TGTGCCAGTAGTATTCCAGGGGGAACCAAAAACATTCAGTACTTC
NA	TRBJ2-2	TRBV27	once	CASKIIWGGGNTGELFF	TGTGCCAGCAAAATTATCTGGGGCGGCGGGAACACCGGGGAGCTGTTTTTT
NA	TRBJ1-2	TRBV28	few	CASSKRHFDGYTF	TGTGCCAGCAGCAAAAGACACTTCGATGGCTACACCTTC
TRBD2	TRBJ2-7	TRBV28	NA	CASSLMPIAGPYEQYF	TGTGCCAGCAGTTTGATGCCTATAGCGGGTCCCTACGAGCAGTACTTC
NA	TRBJ1-6	TRBV9	few	CASSPNAAVELHF	TGTGCCAGCAGTCCCAACGCAGCGGTGGAGCTCCACTTT
TRBD2	TRBJ2-1	TRBV27	NA	CASTLSGGSEQFF	TGTGCCAGCACCTTAAGCGGGGGAAGTGAGCAGTTCTTC
TRBD2	TRBJ2-7	TRBV11-2	NA	CASSPGRGVWVEQYF	TGTGCCAGCAGCCCGGGACGGGGGGTCTGGGTCGAGCAGTACTTC
TRBD1	TRBJ1-2	TRBV27	NA	CATKPAGGVSNYGYTF	TGTGCCACCAAACCGGCAGGGGGCGTCTCTAACTATGGCTACACCTTC
NA	TRBJ1-5	TRBV28	NA	CASSTPGKGLNQPQHF	TGTGCCAGCAGTACACCGGGAAAAGGCCTCAATCAGCCCCAGCATTTT
NA	TRBJ2-4	TRBV13	NA	CASSAGKNIQYF	TGTGCCAGCAGCGCGGGCAAAAACATTCAGTACTTC
TRBD1	TRBJ2-3	TRBV24-1	NA	CATSGPGQGMDTQYF	TGTGCCACCAGTGGACCGGGACAGGGAATGGATACGCAGTATTTT
NA	TRBJ1-2	TRBV3-1/TRBV3-2	NA	CASSHGGATGYTF	TGTGCCAGCAGCCATGGGGGGGCTACTGGCTACACCTTC
TRBD1	TRBJ2-1	TRBV14	NA	CASSQGPDRNEQFF	TGTGCCAGCAGCCAAGGACCGGACAGGAATGAGCAGTTCTTC
TRBD2	TRBJ2-1	TRBV24-1	many	CATSDLRASGRSSYNEQFF	TGTGCCACCAGTGATTTGAGGGCTAGCGGAAGAAGCTCCTACAATGAGCAGTTCTTC
NA	TRBJ2-5	TRBV9	NA	CASSVETGNEETQYF	TGTGCCAGCAGCGTAGAGACAGGCAATGAGGAGACCCAGTACTTC
TRBD2	TRBJ2-3	TRBV11-2	NA	CASSLWVAGGTDTQYF	TGTGCCAGCAGCTTATGGGTAGCGGGCGGCACAGATACGCAGTATTTT
NA	TRBJ2-3	TRBV21-1	NA	CASSKGQLAGRSLGTDTQYF	TGTGCCAGCAGCAAAGGGCAACTAGCGGGACGGAGTCTAGGCACAGATACGCAGTATTTT
TRBD1	TRBJ1-2	TRBV19	NA	CAVDRGNYGYTF	TGTGCCGTGGACAGGGGGAACTATGGCTACACCTTC
NA	TRBJ1-2	TRBV7-9	NA	CASSLDTYSARGYTF	TGTGCCAGCAGCTTAGATACTTACTCTGCTAGAGGCTACACCTTC
TRBD2	TRBJ2-5	TRBV11-3	NA	CASSSRSGRGRQETQYF	TGTGCCAGCAGCTCAAGGAGCGGGAGAGGAAGGCAAGAGACCCAGTACTTC
NA	TRBJ2-5	TRBV6-5	once	CASSYRGGTQYF	TGTGCCAGCAGTTACAGGGGTGGGACCCAGTACTTC
TRBD2	TRBJ2-3	TRBV7-2	NA	CASNPLAGRTDTQYF	TGTGCCAGCAACCCCCTAGCGGGACGTACAGATACGCAGTATTTT
TRBD2	TRBJ2-3	TRBV4-1	NA	CASSQTGLAGDTQYF	TGCGCCAGCAGCCAAACCGGACTAGCGGGGGATACGCAGTATTTT
TRBD1	TRBJ1-1	TRBV6-4	NA	CASRGTGNTEAFF	TGTGCCAGCAGAGGGACAGGGAACACTGAAGCTTTCTTT
TRBD2	TRBJ2-7	TRBV7-9	NA	CASSPGLAGGSYEQYF	TGTGCCAGCAGCCCCGGACTAGCGGGAGGAAGCTACGAGCAGTACTTC
TRBD2	TRBJ2-7	TRBV28	NA	CASSRVLAAYEQYF	TGTGCCAGCAGTCGTGTGCTAGCGGCCTACGAGCAGTACTTC
NA	TRBJ2-5	TRBV5-1	NA	CASSTGRLGGETQYF	TGCGCCAGCAGCACCGGACGCCTGGGGGGAGAGACCCAGTACTTC
NA	TRBJ2-7	TRBV28	NA	CASSSGPQRGGEQYF	TGTGCCAGCAGTTCGGGACCCCAAAGAGGAGGGGAGCAGTACTTC
NA	TRBJ1-3	TRBV7-6	few	CASSLGGLSSGNTIYF	TGTGCCAGCAGCTTAGGGGGACTATCCTCTGGAAACACCATATATTTT
TRBD1	TRBJ2-3	TRBV27	NA	CASSSRGYTDTQYF	TGTGCCAGCAGTAGCAGGGGGTACACAGATACGCAGTATTTT
TRBD1	TRBJ2-1	TRBV11-3	NA	CASRSGQGDDNEQFF	TGTGCCAGCAGATCCGGACAGGGGGACGACAATGAGCAGTTCTTC
NA	TRBJ2-7	TRBV28	once	CASRAPPYEQYF	TGTGCCAGCCGAGCGCCCCCCTACGAGCAGTACTTC
TRBD1	TRBJ1-5	TRBV6-2/TRBV6-3	NA	CASSRSQGASNQPQHF	TGTGCCAGCAGTCGGAGTCAGGGGGCGAGCAATCAGCCCCAGCATTTT
NA	TRBJ2-1	TRBV9	NA	CASSPSPRDEQFF	TGTGCCAGCAGCCCCTCTCCACGGGATGAGCAGTTCTTC
TRBD1	TRBJ2-3	TRBV7-8	NA	CASSLEGQGTDTQYF	TGTGCCAGCAGCTTAGAGGGACAGGGGACAGATACGCAGTATTTT
NA	TRBJ2-2	TRBV6-2/TRBV6-3	NA	CASSYYTNTGELFF	TGTGCCAGCAGTTATTATACTAACACCGGGGAGCTGTTTTTT
TRBD1	TRBJ2-7	TRBV7-2	NA	CASSLVADRVIPYEQYF	TGTGCCAGCAGCTTAGTGGCCGACAGGGTAATCCCCTACGAGCAGTACTTC
NA	TRBJ2-1	TRBV19	NA	CASRSGEYNEQFF	TGTGCCAGTAGATCGGGAGAATACAATGAGCAGTTCTTC
TRBD1	TRBJ1-2	TRBV6-2/TRBV6-3	NA	CASSYADRDGYTF	TGTGCCAGCAGTTACGCGGACAGGGATGGCTACACCTTC
NA	TRBJ2-7	TRBV7-9	NA	CASSPWTDGVQTYEQYF	TGTGCCAGCAGTCCTTGGACAGATGGGGTTCAGACCTACGAGCAGTACTTC
NA	TRBJ2-7	TRBV28	NA	CASRGRGSYEQYF	TGTGCCAGCAGGGGCAGGGGCTCCTACGAGCAGTACTTC
NA	TRBJ2-6	TRBV4-1	NA	CASSQGGGLSGANVLTF	TGCGCCAGCAGCCAAGGGGGGGGGCTCTCTGGGGCCAACGTCCTGACTTTC
NA	TRBJ1-1	TRBV2	NA	CASSEATQGLTVKAFF	TGTGCCAGCAGTGAAGCGACACAGGGTTTAACGGTGAAAGCTTTCTTT
TRBD1	TRBJ1-4	TRBV19	NA	CASSEQGWDNEKLFF	TGTGCCAGTAGTGAACAGGGGTGGGACAATGAAAAACTGTTTTTT
NA	TRBJ1-5	TRBV25-1	NA	CASSEGHTQHF	TGTGCCAGCAGTGAAGGCCACACCCAGCATTTT
NA	TRBJ2-5	TRBV30	NA	CAWSRPGETQYF	TGTGCCTGGAGCCGACCGGGAGAGACCCAGTACTTC
NA	TRBJ2-5	TRBV18	NA	CASSPSQGSVETQYF	TGTGCCAGCTCACCTTCACAGGGATCGGTGGAGACCCAGTACTTC
NA	TRBJ2-7	TRBV3-1/TRBV3-2	NA	CASSQDRRGPLSYEQYF	TGTGCCAGCAGCCAAGATCGGAGGGGGCCCTTATCTTACGAGCAGTACTTC
NA	TRBJ1-3	TRBV7-9	NA	CASSLEVFVGQSSGNTIYF	TGTGCCAGCAGCTTAGAGGTCTTTGTCGGACAAAGCTCTGGAAACACCATATATTTT
TRBD1	TRBJ1-1	TRBV14	few	CASSRFGQGNTEAFF	TGTGCCAGCAGCCGATTCGGACAGGGGAATACTGAAGCTTTCTTT
TRBD2	TRBJ2-3	TRBV7-2	NA	CASSLQAGGFTDTQYF	TGTGCCAGCAGCTTGCAAGCGGGAGGCTTCACAGATACGCAGTATTTT